A selection of T cell receptor beta chains follows, all from one sample in a study of Graves' ophthalmopathy and Graves' hyperthyroidism. Each CDR3 protein gets one entry after TCRdb re-called the multiplex PCR reads with MiXCR. The sample records around 1.1 million distinct CDR3 sequences, 35% to 45% being singletons. Specimen: peripheral blood or thyroid tissue (not recorded which). All receptors derive from an adult man with Graves' hyperthyroidism. The CDR3 runs from the conserved cysteine through the conserved F or W. A D gene is named only where the DNA matches it firmly. The listing skips clone size in some rows; elsewhere it reads once, few, many or a size class.

V	D	size	J	DNA	CDR3
TRBV29-1	TRBD2	NA	TRBJ2-3	TGCAGCCAGAGTGGGAGACTAGCGGGGGCAGCAGATACGCAGTATTTT	CSQSGRLAGAADTQYF
TRBV11-2	NA	many	TRBJ1-2	TGTGCCAGCAGCGAACAGGGCTCTGGCTACACCTTC	CASSEQGSGYTF
TRBV29-1	NA	once	TRBJ2-5	TGCAGCGTTGAAGGAGGGCGACAGGCCAACCAAGAGACCCAGTACTTC	CSVEGGRQANQETQYF
TRBV12-3/TRBV12-4	NA	once	TRBJ1-1	TGTGCCACCCGGTTCAACCGGCACCCCGAAGCTTTCTTT	CATRFNRHPEAFF
TRBV7-9	NA	many	TRBJ2-5	TGTGCCAGCAGCTCCGTTGGGATGCAAGAGACCCAGTACTTC	CASSSVGMQETQYF
TRBV20-1	NA	many	TRBJ1-4	TGCAGTGCTAGAGATCCCAGGGGTAATGAAAAACTGTTTTTT	CSARDPRGNEKLFF
TRBV11-1	TRBD2	NA	TRBJ2-2	TGTGCCAGCAGTTACCTAGCGGGAGACGGGGAGCTGTTTTTT	CASSYLAGDGELFF
TRBV29-1	TRBD1	NA	TRBJ1-2	TGCAGCGTTGAATTTGGGGCCAGGGGGCGCGAAGATGTCTATGGCTACACCTTC	CSVEFGARGREDVYGYTF
TRBV11-3	NA	NA	TRBJ2-6	TGTGCCAGCAGCCTGGGACACCCCCGCTCTGGGGCCAACGTCCTGACTTTC	CASSLGHPRSGANVLTF
TRBV12-3/TRBV12-4	NA	NA	TRBJ2-7	TGTGCCAGCAGTACTGGGACTCTGAGGTACGAGCAGTACTTC	CASSTGTLRYEQYF
TRBV7-2	TRBD1	NA	TRBJ1-1	TGTGCCAGCAGCTTTGGGACAGGGGCCACTGAAGCTTTCTTT	CASSFGTGATEAFF
TRBV27	NA	NA	TRBJ1-6	TGTGCCAGCAGTCCAAACCATCCCCCTAGTTTGTCACCCCTCCACTTT	CASSPNHPPSLSPLHF
TRBV28	TRBD1	NA	TRBJ2-5	TGTGCCAGCAGTTTGAGACAGGGCGATATTGAGACCCAGTACTTC	CASSLRQGDIETQYF
TRBV20-1	TRBD1	many	TRBJ2-7	TGCAGTGCTAGAGCGTATCCCCCCGGGGACAGGTTTATCTTCTTC	CSARAYPPGDRFIFF
TRBV10-3	NA	NA	TRBJ2-3	TGTGCCATCCTCAGGGAGCGTGGAGGTACAGATACGCAGTATTTT	CAILRERGGTDTQYF
TRBV24-1	NA	NA	TRBJ1-5	TGTGCCACCAAGGGGGGCGGGGGCAGCAATCAGCCCCAGCATTTT	CATKGGGGSNQPQHF
TRBV12-3/TRBV12-4	TRBD1	few	TRBJ1-5	TGTGCCAGCAGTCCTTTGACAGGGACTAGCAATCAGCCCCAGCATTTT	CASSPLTGTSNQPQHF
TRBV7-2	TRBD1	many	TRBJ2-7	TGTGCCAGCAGCCCCATTGGACAGGGGGCACGAGAGCAGTACTTC	CASSPIGQGAREQYF
TRBV2	TRBD2	many	TRBJ2-5	TGTGCCAGCAGTGAAGCGGGGACTAGCGGCGGATTTGAGACCCAGTACTTC	CASSEAGTSGGFETQYF
TRBV7-6	TRBD1	NA	TRBJ2-7	TGTGCCAGCAGCTTAGCGGGACAGGCGAAGTACTTC	CASSLAGQAKYF
TRBV7-2	NA	NA	TRBJ1-1	TGTGCCAGCAGCCCAGAATACCGGGCGAACACTGAAGCTTTCTTT	CASSPEYRANTEAFF
TRBV7-8	NA	NA	TRBJ1-2	TGTGCCAGCAGCCAAGCCCCGGGCCTCGGCTACACCTTC	CASSQAPGLGYTF
TRBV20-1	TRBD1	NA	TRBJ1-1	TGCAGTGCTCCAAGACAGGGTTGGGGCACTGAAGCTTTCTTT	CSAPRQGWGTEAFF
TRBV24-1	TRBD1	few	TRBJ1-1	TGTGCCAGCAGTTTATGGAGCTATAACAGGGGGACAGACACTGAAGCTTTCTTT	CASSLWSYNRGTDTEAFF
TRBV7-2	TRBD2	NA	TRBJ2-3	TGTGCCAGCAGCTTACCGATCGAGCGGGAGAGGGTAGATACGCAGTATTTT	CASSLPIERERVDTQYF
TRBV7-2	NA	few	TRBJ2-7	TGCGCCAGCAGCCAAGTCCGGACAACCTCCTACGAGCAGTACTTC	CASSQVRTTSYEQYF
TRBV7-8	NA	NA	TRBJ2-5	TGTGCCAGCAGCGAATTTCGTTGGGCAGAGACCCAGTACTTC	CASSEFRWAETQYF
TRBV29-1	TRBD1	NA	TRBJ2-7	TGCAGCGCTGAGGGACAGGGGGCTCGTGGCGAGCAGTACTTC	CSAEGQGARGEQYF
TRBV10-3	NA	NA	TRBJ1-3	TGTGCCATCAGTGAAGCAGAGGGTAGTACCATATATTTT	CAISEAEGSTIYF
TRBV13	TRBD1	many	TRBJ1-6	TGTGCCAGCAGCTCGGGGACAGCTAATTCACCCCTCCACTTT	CASSSGTANSPLHF
TRBV6-5	NA	NA	TRBJ2-5	TGTGCCAGCAGTTACTATTCGGGGGAGACCCAGTACTTC	CASSYYSGETQYF
TRBV5-1	NA	NA	TRBJ2-2	TGCGCCAGCAGCTTAAATCAGCCAACCACCGGGGAGCTGTTTTTT	CASSLNQPTTGELFF
TRBV28	TRBD1	few	TRBJ1-6	TGTGCCAGCAGTTTGGGGACAGTTGGTTCACCCCTCCACTTT	CASSLGTVGSPLHF